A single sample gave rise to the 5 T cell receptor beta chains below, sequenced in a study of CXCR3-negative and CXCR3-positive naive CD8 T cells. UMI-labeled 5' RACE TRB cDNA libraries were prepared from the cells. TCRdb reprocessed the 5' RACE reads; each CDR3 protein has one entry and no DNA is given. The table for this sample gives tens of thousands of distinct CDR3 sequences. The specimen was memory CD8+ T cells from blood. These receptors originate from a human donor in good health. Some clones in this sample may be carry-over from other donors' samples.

The CDR3 loop is CASSPRQELSTYEQYF. The chain employs TRBV6-2 or TRBV6-3 and TRBJ2-7; lacking DNA, the TRBD1 call made by TCRdb goes unchecked. Per germline, CDR1 MNHEY and CDR2 SVGEGT. The CDR3 contains 16 residues.

CDR3 region: CSARLAGGYAETQYF. This sequence joins TRBV20-1 and TRBJ2-5; checking the TCRdb D call of TRBD2 is not possible without DNA. This CDR3 has 15 amino acids. Per germline, CDR1 DFQATT and CDR2 SNEGSKA (reference sequence).

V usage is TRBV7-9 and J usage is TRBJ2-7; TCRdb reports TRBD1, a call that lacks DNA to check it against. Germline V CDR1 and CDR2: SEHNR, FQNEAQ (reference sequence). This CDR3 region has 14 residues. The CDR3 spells CASSQGRPTPEQYF.

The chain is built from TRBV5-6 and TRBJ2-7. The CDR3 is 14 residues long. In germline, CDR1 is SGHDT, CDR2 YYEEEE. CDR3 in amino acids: CASSLGPTSYEQYF.

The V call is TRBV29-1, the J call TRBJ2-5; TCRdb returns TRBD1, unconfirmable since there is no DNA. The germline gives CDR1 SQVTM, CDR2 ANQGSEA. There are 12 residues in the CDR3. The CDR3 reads CSASGQGGTQYF. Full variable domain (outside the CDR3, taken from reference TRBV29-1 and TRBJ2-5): SAVISQKPSRDICQRGTSLTIQCQVDSQVTMMFWYRQQPGQSLTLIATANQGSEATYESGFVIDKFPISRPNLTFSTLTVSNMSPEDSSIYLCSASGQGGTQYFGPGTRLLVL.